Listed below are T cell receptor beta chains from one sample, sequenced in a study of cytomegalovirus exposure and HLA in healthy donors. Sequencing used immunoSEQ multiplex PCR; TCRdb keeps in-frame clones, though not all of them. This table has some 180,000 clones, roughly four fifths appearing once. The specimen sequenced was PBMCs. All receptors come from a male donor in good health and CMV-seronegative. Both conserved end residues are trimmed from each CDR3.

V	J	CDR3
TRBV12-5	TRBJ2-5	ASAPGTAQETQY
TRBV6-5	TRBJ1-6	ASCLQGANSPLH
TRBV4-1	TRBJ1-1	ASSQEQGALIPTEAF
TRBV7-3	TRBJ2-1	ASSPVGGGDNEQF
TRBV6-6	TRBJ1-3	ASSYSGTVGNTIY
TRBV6-1	TRBJ1-4	ASSGGYSGGEKLF
TRBV28	TRBJ2-1	ASSLLASGRAGNEQF
TRBV30	TRBJ2-1	AWSVGGGPFYNEQF
TRBV28	TRBJ1-1	ASRQGRGLNTEAF
TRBV10-2	TRBJ2-5	ASHSTASGETQY
TRBV5-1	TRBJ1-4	ASSAGQASNEKLF
TRBV19	TRBJ1-2	ASSGTGGSLGYGYT
TRBV6-1	TRBJ2-1	ASSVAGRSSYNEQF
TRBV28	TRBJ2-7	ASSSTTGTYEQY
TRBV6-5	TRBJ2-4	ASRTITGGVDIQY
TRBV4-1	TRBJ1-5	ASSQVLEWNQPQH
TRBV9	TRBJ2-1	ASDPPAGVDNEQF
TRBV19	TRBJ1-1	ASSAIDRDAQAF
TRBV29-1	TRBJ2-3	SVTTGATDTQY
TRBV6-5	TRBJ1-1	ASSSTGIMNTEAF
TRBV25-1	TRBJ1-3	ASSGPNTGSGNTIY
TRBV28	TRBJ1-2	ASRITGTGGGYT
TRBV28	TRBJ1-1	ASRGQYTEAF
TRBV19	TRBJ1-5	ASSIQGAGGNQPQH
TRBV9	TRBJ1-2	ASSVGTAWSYGYT
TRBV15	TRBJ1-1	ATSRAGDTEAF
TRBV27	TRBJ1-6	ASSARQGDSPLH
TRBV6-5	TRBJ1-1	ASSYSILGGAEAF
TRBV7-9	TRBJ1-4	SSSQTGRTNEKLF
TRBV5-8	TRBJ1-5	ASSFGTGANQPQH
TRBV5-1	TRBJ2-5	ASSSFTGRETQY
TRBV28	TRBJ2-7	ASSPAQGYEQY
TRBV11-2	TRBJ1-2	ASSTGFGYT
TRBV7-2	TRBJ2-1	ASSLAGGYNEQF
TRBV29-1	TRBJ1-2	SVVSGQGNYGYT
TRBV12-5	TRBJ2-3	ASGLGITDTQY